One and the same sample provided the 9 T cell receptor beta chains below, sequenced in a study of blood T cells in healthy people across ages. Together with a sample-barcoded 5' primer, a J-beta primer mix was included in a second PCR lasting about 7 to 11 cycles. TCRdb ran MiXCR on the 5' RACE reads and lists one entry per CDR3 protein. This sample has more than 900,000 distinct CDR3 sequences; approximately 32% occur once, and the top ten carry 10%. These data also formed part of another study, on T cells of mothers and their children.

The sequenced sample consisted of blood. Every receptor here comes from a middle-aged woman in good health.

The chain recombines TRBV7-2 with TRBJ2-1, with TRBD2 identical over 9 bases. The J call may be incorrect, as the DNA end agrees better with TRBJ2-7. Germline lookup yields CDR1 SGHTA and CDR2 FQGNSA. The CDR3 totals 16 residues. CDR3 nucleotides: TGTGCCAGCAGCCCTAGCGGGGCTAGCTCCTACAATGAGCAGTACTTC. Encoded protein: CASSPSGASSYNEQYF.

This clonotype was recorded many times. V usage is TRBV30 and J usage is TRBJ1-2; maybe TRBD1 (5 bases). Between the trimmed V and J ends, which lost 0 bases and 7 bases, there was a span of 9 bases. The CDR3 runs 12 residues. The germline CDR1 and CDR2 sequences are GTSNPN and SVGIG (reference sequence). CDR3 sequence: CAWSVTGSGYTF. DNA for the CDR3: TGTGCCTGGAGTGTAACAGGCTCTGGCTACACCTTC.

The chain combines TRBV20-1 with TRBJ1-3; 8 bases line up with TRBD1. The germline CDR1 and CDR2 sequences are DFQATT and SNEGSKA (reference sequence). Unmatched junction bases numbered 1, after V lost 4 bases and J lost 2 bases. The CDR3 is 13 amino acids. In nucleotides, the CDR3 is TGCAGTGCTACGGGACAGGCTGGAAACACCATATATTTT. It is translated as CSATGQAGNTIYF.

Note on this clonotype: A much larger clone lies a single base off, so this may be a read error. The chain joins TRBV18 to TRBJ2-7, with no clear D. The J call may be mistaken, given a closer DNA end match to TRBJ2-5. The germline V gene encodes CDR1 KGHSH and CDR2 LQKENI. This CDR3 has 13 amino acids. CDR3 residues: CASTSGIQETQYF. The CDR3 DNA reads as TGTGCCAGCACATCAGGTATCCAAGAGACCCAGTACTTC.

The chain recombines TRBV2 with TRBJ1-6; D gene ambiguous. Germline CDR1 reads SNHLY; CDR2 reads FYNNEI. Trimming removed 7 bases from V and 6 bases from J, with 10 bases in between. The CDR3 totals 13 residues. In DNA form, the CDR3 reads TGTGCCAGCAAGGTAGCAGCTAATTCACCCCTCCACTTT. Translated, it gives CASKVAANSPLHF.

The chain links TRBV27 to TRBJ2-7, with 8 bases that match TRBD1. Germline CDR1 MNHEY, CDR2 SMNVEV (reference sequence). The CDR3 runs to 19 residues. J was trimmed by 7 bases and V by 5 bases; bases with no gene match: 25. The CDR3 here is CASSVIEGTGRATDNEQYF. The CDR3 region has the DNA TGTGCCAGCAGTGTTATCGAGGGGACAGGACGCGCGACTGACAATGAGCAGTACTTC.

This clonotype was counted many times. The rearrangement uses TRBV5-5 and TRBJ2-7; tentatively, D is TRBD1 (6 bases). The V and J ends lost 4 bases and 4 bases respectively, with 12 bases between them. In germline, CDR1 is SGHKS, CDR2 YYEKEE (reference sequence). CDR3 length: 13 amino acids. CDR3 in DNA: TGTGCCAGCAGCGTGGACAGCTATTACGAGCAGTACTTC. Residues: CASSVDSYYEQYF.

In its sample, this clonotype was seen a few times. V is TRBV7-2 and J is TRBJ2-2; D is ambiguous. This CDR3 comprises 15 residues. The V and J ends lost 2 bases and 5 bases respectively, with 12 bases between them. CDR1 is SGHTA and CDR2 is FQGNSA in the germline V gene. The CDR3 is CASSLTPRSTGELFF. The CDR3 DNA sequence: TGTGCCAGCAGCTTAACTCCCCGATCTACCGGGGAGCTGTTTTTT.

This clonotype was detected a few times. The rearrangement joins TRBV10-3 to TRBJ2-6; D is unresolved. Looked up from germline, CDR1 is ENHRY and CDR2 is SYGVKD. The CDR3 sequence is 16 residues long. Between the trimmed V and J ends, which lost 0 bases and 2 bases, there was a span of 8 bases. The CDR3 region is CAISESVGTGANVLTF. CDR3 in DNA: TGTGCCATCAGTGAGTCTGTGGGGACTGGGGCCAACGTCCTGACTTTC.